A single sample is the source of the 10 T cell receptor beta chains below, sequenced in a study of blood T cell repertoires in COVID-19. The protocol was immunoSEQ multiplex PCR, while the TCRdb copy is restricted to in-frame clones and leaves out a portion. Of fewer than 200,000 clones detected, 80% to 90% appear once; the ten largest clones hold 1.5% to 2%. Sequencing used peripheral blood. The receptors shown here come from a man younger than 30 who had recovered from COVID-19.

This chain joins TRBV2 and TRBJ1-1; 9 bases agree with TRBD1. The germline gives CDR1 SNHLY, CDR2 FYNNEI. The CDR3 loop spans 16 amino acids. J was trimmed by 1 base and V by 7 bases; bases with no gene match: 10. DNA for the CDR3: TGTGCCAGCACGGGACAGGGCTATGACCCGAACACTGAAGCTTTCTTT. Its translation is CASTGQGYDPNTEAFF.

The rearrangement uses TRBV6-2 or TRBV6-3 and TRBJ2-7; 7 bases align to TRBD2. The CDR3 length is 17 residues. CDR1 and CDR2 from the germline V gene are MNHEY and SVGEGT. The junction had 10 bases not matched to a gene; V was cut back by 0 bases and J by 2 bases. CDR3 residues: CASSYSFSLALPYEQYF. The CDR3 DNA reads as TGTGCCAGCAGTTACTCGTTCTCACTAGCGCTACCCTACGAGCAGTACTTC.

DNA for the CDR3: TGTGCCAGCAGCCGACTCGGCCCGAACACTGAAGCTTTCTTT. Its protein is CASSRLGPNTEAFF. The genes are TRBV6-5 and TRBJ1-1, with unresolved D. Germline V lookup: CDR1 MNHEY, CDR2 SVGAGI. The germline V and J ends were trimmed by 6 bases and 1 base, with 12 bases remaining between them. CDR3 length equals 14 residues.

The V gene is TRBV4-3, the J gene TRBJ2-1, with TRBD2 identical over 7 bases. The CDR3 runs 15 residues. Trimming removed 4 bases from V and 5 bases from J; junction bases left unmatched: 8. Germline lookup yields CDR1 LGHNA and CDR2 YSLEER. The CDR3 bases are TGCGCCAGCAGCCTCTCTAGCGGAACCCACAATGAGCAGTTCTTC. It encodes CASSLSSGTHNEQFF.

The J gene is TRBJ2-1, the V gene TRBV9; maybe TRBD2 (5 bases). There are 13 residues in the CDR3. Germline V gives CDR1 SGDLS, CDR2 YYNGEE. Trimming cost V 0 bases and J 10 bases, with 11 bases left between them. The CDR3 nucleotides read TGTGCCAGCAGCGTAGGGGCGGGTAGGGAGCAGTTCTTC. Translated: CASSVGAGREQFF.

This rearrangement joins TRBV2 to TRBJ2-2, with D possibly matching TRBD1 (5 bases). In germline, CDR1 is SNHLY, CDR2 FYNNEI. Trimming removed 6 bases at V and 0 bases at J, with 8 bases between. The CDR3 totals 14 residues. The CDR3 protein is CASSRTPNTGELFF. The DNA of the CDR3 is TGTGCCAGCAGCCGGACACCGAACACCGGGGAGCTGTTTTTT.

The chain couples TRBV28 to TRBJ2-5; maybe TRBD1 (6 bases). CDR3 size: 13 residues. V lost 6 bases to trimming and J lost 7 bases, with 15 bases between them. The germline gives CDR1 MDHEN, CDR2 SYDVKM. The CDR3 bases are TGTGCCAGCAGAACTGGACAGAAGGGGACCCAGTACTTC. Translating gives CASRTGQKGTQYF. The whole variable domain, filled in from reference TRBV28 and TRBJ2-5, reads DVKVTQSSRYLVKRTGEKVFLECVQDMDHENMFWYRQDPGLGLRLIYFSYDVKMKEKGDIPEGYSVSREKKERFSLILESASTNQTSMYLCASRTGQKGTQYFGPGTRLLVL.

Concerning this clone: The sample has other DNA sequences that encode this CDR3 too. The chain is built from TRBV6-5 and TRBJ1-2; TRBD1 matches at 7 bases. V lost 6 bases, J lost 4 bases, and 5 bases stayed unmatched. The CDR3 consists of 13 residues. In germline, CDR1 is MNHEY, CDR2 SVGAGI. As DNA, the CDR3 is TGTGCCAGCAGCCCGACAGGGAGCTATGGCTACACCTTC. It translates to CASSPTGSYGYTF.

The chain uses TRBV9 and TRBJ2-7, with D perhaps matching TRBD1 (5 bases). This CDR3 is 16 amino acids long. Trimming left V 0 bases short and J 4 bases short, with 17 bases between. Germline CDR1 is SGDLS and CDR2 is YYNGEE. The CDR3 DNA sequence: TGTGCCAGCAGCGTAGGGGTAGGGGCCTTGGGTTACGAGCAGTACTTC. Protein: CASSVGVGALGYEQYF.

V usage is TRBV28 and J usage is TRBJ1-1; tentative D call: TRBD1 (5 bases). V lost 6 bases to trimming and J lost 0 bases, with 14 bases between them. The CDR3 has 15 amino acids. Germline CDR1 MDHEN, CDR2 SYDVKM. The CDR3 loop reads CASRRHGTMNTEAFF. The CDR3 nucleotides are TGTGCCAGCAGACGCCACGGGACTATGAACACTGAAGCTTTCTTT.